These T cell receptor beta chains were read from a single sample in a study of identical twins. TCRdb itself ran the 5' RACE reads through MiXCR, one entry per CDR3 protein. The repertoire holds roughly 480,000 distinct CDR3 sequences, with roughly 26% as singletons. These same data were also listed under a study on T cells expressing NK-cell markers.

Specimen: CD4+ T cells sorted from blood. These receptors were taken from a woman in her late teens or twenties in good health. CDR3s include the opening cysteine and the closing phenylalanine or tryptophan. A D gene is named only where the DNA matches it firmly. Not every row has a clone size; where given, it reads once, few, many or a size class.

CAISESRPWNTEAFF,TGTGCCATCAGTGAGTCCCGGCCTTGGAACACTGAAGCTTTCTTT,.,TRBJ1-1,few,TRBV10-3
CSVEDRGAADTIYF,TGCAGCGTAGAGGACAGGGGCGCGGCGGACACCATATATTTT,TRBD1,TRBJ1-3,few,TRBV29-1
CASSGLSEAFF,TGTGCCAGCAGTGGACTGTCTGAAGCTTTCTTT,.,TRBJ1-1,.,TRBV12-3/TRBV12-4
CASSPKWLNTEAFF,TGTGCCAGCAGCCCCAAGTGGCTGAACACTGAAGCTTTCTTT,.,TRBJ1-1,.,TRBV9
CASSEGNLQETQYF,TGTGCCAGCAGTGAAGGCAACCTCCAAGAGACCCAGTACTTC,.,TRBJ2-5,.,TRBV6-1
CASSYAGGGGSNYGYTF,TGTGCCAGCAGTTACGCGGGAGGGGGAGGCTCTAACTATGGCTACACCTTC,.,TRBJ1-2,.,TRBV27
CSSSLALSSEQFF,TGCAGCTCCTCTCTGGCTCTCAGTTCCGAGCAGTTCTTC,.,TRBJ2-1,.,TRBV29-1
CASSQALRTGELFF,TGCGCCAGCAGCCAAGCCCTCCGCACCGGGGAGCTGTTTTTT,.,TRBJ2-2,.,TRBV4-1
CASSLSRGSGRYPDTQYF,TGTGCCAGCAGTTTATCCCGGGGGAGCGGGAGATACCCAGATACGCAGTATTTT,TRBD2,TRBJ2-3,.,TRBV28
CSAPGQANEKLFF,TGCAGTGCCCCGGGGCAGGCTAATGAAAAACTGTTTTTT,.,TRBJ1-4,.,TRBV20-1
CASSVGEGPMLQETQYF,TGCGCCAGCAGCGTTGGAGAGGGACCGATGCTCCAAGAGACCCAGTACTTC,.,TRBJ2-5,.,TRBV5-1
CASSPYLISNQPQHF,TGTGCCAGCAGCCCCTATCTGATTAGCAATCAGCCCCAGCATTTT,.,TRBJ1-5,.,TRBV12-3/TRBV12-4
CAIGAGATDTQYF,TGTGCCATCGGGGCAGGAGCCACAGATACGCAGTATTTT,.,TRBJ2-3,.,TRBV10-3
CASSYGPSGGIGVLTF,TGTGCCAGCAGTTATGGGCCGTCGGGAGGGATAGGCGTCCTGACTTTC,TRBD2,TRBJ2-6,few,TRBV6-2/TRBV6-3
CASRRTVSGNTIYF,TGTGCCAGCAGACGGACAGTCTCTGGAAACACCATATATTTT,.,TRBJ1-3,.,TRBV7-9
CAISPGPRAEAFF,TGTGCCATCAGCCCCGGGCCACGGGCTGAAGCTTTCTTT,.,TRBJ1-1,.,TRBV7-9
CASSVEVVPYEQYF,TGTGCCAGCAGCGTAGAAGTAGTACCCTACGAGCAGTACTTC,.,TRBJ2-7,.,TRBV9
CSARLHGQGDTQYF,TGCAGTGCTAGGCTGCACGGTCAAGGAGATACGCAGTATTTT,.,TRBJ2-3,many,TRBV20-1
CSARDLTGMSYNEQFF,TGCAGTGCTAGAGATCTTACGGGAATGTCCTACAATGAGCAGTTCTTC,.,TRBJ2-1,few,TRBV20-1
CAISAREETQYF,TGTGCCATCAGTGCGCGGGAAGAGACCCAGTACTTC,.,TRBJ2-5,.,TRBV10-3
CSADRRDSYNEQFF,TGCAGCGCCGACAGAAGAGACTCCTACAATGAGCAGTTCTTC,.,TRBJ2-1,few,TRBV29-1
CSGGGQGPNEQFF,TGCAGTGGAGGGGGACAGGGTCCCAATGAGCAGTTCTTC,TRBD1,TRBJ2-1,once,TRBV20-1
CASIPGRTGSQREAFF,TGCGCCTCCATTCCAGGACGTACAGGGTCCCAAAGAGAAGCTTTCTTT,.,TRBJ1-1,.,TRBV5-1
CASSEPGLAVTDTQYF,TGTGCCAGCAGCGAACCGGGACTAGCGGTCACAGATACGCAGTATTTT,TRBD2,TRBJ2-3,.,TRBV7-9
CASRRLQGVNNEQFF,TGTGCCAGCAGGAGGTTACAGGGGGTAAACAATGAGCAGTTCTTC,TRBD1,TRBJ2-1,few,TRBV6-1
CATSRFQDTGELFF,TGTGCCACCAGCAGATTCCAAGACACCGGGGAGCTGTTTTTT,.,TRBJ2-2,few,TRBV15
CSVDQGANTEAFF,TGCAGCGTTGACCAGGGTGCAAACACTGAAGCTTTCTTT,.,TRBJ1-1,few,TRBV29-1
CASSVTYTDTQYF,TGTGCCAGCAGCGTAACCTATACAGATACGCAGTATTTT,.,TRBJ2-3,few,TRBV9
CSAKTGGYEQYF,TGCAGCGCTAAGACTGGGGGATACGAGCAGTACTTC,.,TRBJ2-7,few,TRBV29-1
CASSPRGTGVETQYF,TGTGCCAGCAGCCCGAGGGGGACAGGGGTAGAGACCCAGTACTTC,TRBD1,TRBJ2-5,few,TRBV9
CSARGDSAGNPDTQYF,TGCAGTGCTAGGGGGGATTCGGCGGGAAATCCAGATACGCAGTATTTT,.,TRBJ2-3,once,TRBV20-1
CASSRGLAGVTGELFF,TGCGCCAGCAGCCGAGGACTAGCGGGAGTTACCGGGGAGCTGTTTTTT,TRBD2,TRBJ2-2,many,TRBV5-1
CASSPVLGGGYTF,TGTGCCAGCAGCCCAGTCCTAGGAGGTGGCTACACCTTC,.,TRBJ1-2,.,TRBV7-6
CASSLAEGLAVSDTQYF,TGTGCCAGCAGCTTAGCGGAGGGACTAGCGGTATCAGATACGCAGTATTTT,TRBD2,TRBJ2-3,.,TRBV7-2
CASRPDRFTEAFF,TGTGCCAGCAGGCCCGACAGATTCACTGAAGCTTTCTTT,.,TRBJ1-1,many,TRBV6-1
CATSDFEYNEQFF,TGTGCCACCAGTGATTTTGAGTACAATGAGCAGTTCTTC,.,TRBJ2-1,few,TRBV24-1
CASSLRGQSYEQYF,TGTGCCAGCAGTTTAAGGGGACAATCCTACGAGCAGTACTTC,.,TRBJ2-7,.,TRBV12-3/TRBV12-4
CASSYSRGRGDQPQHF,TGTGCCAGCAGTTACTCGCGGGGACGGGGGGATCAGCCCCAGCATTTT,.,TRBJ1-5,few,TRBV6-5
CASSTQGQNTEAFF,TGCGCCAGCAGCACACAGGGCCAGAACACTGAAGCTTTCTTT,.,TRBJ1-1,few,TRBV5-1
CSARRGQSPHEQYF,TGCAGTGCTAGACGGGGACAGTCCCCCCACGAGCAGTACTTC,TRBD1,TRBJ2-7,once,TRBV20-1
CASSLVTLELISYNEQFF,TGCGCCAGCAGCTTGGTAACTCTAGAGTTAATTTCCTACAATGAGCAGTTCTTC,.,TRBJ2-1,few,TRBV5-1
CASSQDGTTTKETQYF,TGTGCCAGCAGCCAAGATGGGACTACAACTAAAGAGACCCAGTACTTC,TRBD2,TRBJ2-5,few,TRBV4-2
CASRTTGGGETQYF,TGTGCCAGCAGGACGACAGGGGGCGGAGAGACCCAGTACTTC,TRBD1,TRBJ2-5,few,TRBV12-3/TRBV12-4
CASSLLASGRSYNEQFF,TGTGCCAGCAGTTTATTGGCTAGCGGGAGATCCTACAATGAGCAGTTCTTC,TRBD2,TRBJ2-1,.,TRBV27
CASSLEVSAEQYF,TGTGCCAGCAGCTTAGAGGTCTCAGCCGAGCAGTACTTC,.,TRBJ2-7,once,TRBV11-2